These 7 T cell receptor beta chains originate from one sample sequenced in a study of identifying expanded T cells in peripheral blood. Clones were sequenced by immunoSEQ multiplex PCR, and TCRdb holds only the in-frame ones, with some missing. This table holds about 130,000 clones, roughly 90% found once. Sequencing used blood. The receptor source for this set is a person aged 18 to 70 in good health.

The chain carries TRBV4-1 and TRBJ2-6; no clear D gene. Germline V gene lookup returns CDR1 MGHRA and CDR2 YSYEKL. CDR3 length equals 15 residues. The V end lost 4 bases, the J end lost 4 bases, and 11 bases lay between the germline ends. CDR3 protein: CASSRSHGGANVLTF. DNA of the CDR3: TGCGCCAGCAGCCGAAGCCACGGAGGGGCCAACGTCCTGACTTTC.

This sequence joins TRBV2 and TRBJ1-6; 10 positions match TRBD1. V was pared by 7 bases and J by 6 bases, with 6 bases of the junction left unmatched. Per the germline V gene, CDR1 is SNHLY and CDR2 is FYNNEI. This CDR3 is 15 amino acids long. This CDR3 is CASTPRTGGNSPLHF. The CDR3, as DNA: TGTGCCAGCACCCCCAGGACAGGGGGTAATTCACCCCTCCACTTT. Looking up the rest from reference TRBV2 and TRBJ1-6 gives the full variable domain: EPEVTQTPSHQVTQMGQEVILRCVPISNHLYFYWYRQILGQKVEFLVSFYNNEISEKSEIFDDQFSVERPDGSNFTLKIRSTKLEDSAMYFCASTPRTGGNSPLHFGNGTRLTVT.

V usage is TRBV7-9 and J usage is TRBJ1-5; D perhaps matches TRBD1 (5 bases). Trimming left V 2 bases short and J 0 bases short, with 14 bases between. Looked up from germline, CDR1 is SEHNR and CDR2 is FQNEAQ (reference sequence). This CDR3 spans 17 amino acids. CDR3 nucleotides: TGTGCCAGCAGCTTATATTTTGGGGGGACTAGCAATCAGCCCCAGCATTTT. Translated, it gives CASSLYFGGTSNQPQHF.

The chain employs TRBV5-6 and TRBJ2-3; TRBD2 matches at 7 bases. With 1 base clipped from V and 0 bases from J, the junction kept 8 bases outside the gene matches. The CDR3 length is 17 residues. From germline, CDR1 is SGHDT and CDR2 YYEEEE. The CDR3 region is CASSLLLWGGSTDTQYF. In nucleotides, the CDR3 is TGTGCCAGCAGCTTGCTTCTGTGGGGAGGGAGCACAGATACGCAGTATTTT. Supplemented by reference TRBV5-6 and TRBJ2-3, the full variable domain reads DAGVTQSPTHLIKTRGQQVTLRCSPKSGHDTVSWYQQALGQGPQFIFQYYEEEERQRGNFPDRFSGHQFPNYSSELNVNALLLGDSALYLCASSLLLWGGSTDTQYFGPGTRLTVL.

This sequence joins TRBV27 and TRBJ2-7; a weak D match, TRBD2 (6 bases). V lost 7 bases and J 1 base, leaving 17 bases between the germline ends. This CDR3 region has 15 residues. Germline loops: CDR1 MNHEY, CDR2 SMNVEV (reference sequence). CDR3 residues: CASTRTGALSYEQYF. CDR3 DNA: TGTGCCAGCACCCGAACGGGAGCCCTTTCCTACGAGCAGTACTTC.

The genes are TRBV27 and TRBJ2-7, with D perhaps TRBD1 (6 bases). There are 12 residues in the CDR3. Germline V gives CDR1 MNHEY, CDR2 SMNVEV (reference sequence). The V end lost 9 bases, the J end lost 2 bases, and 11 bases lay between the germline ends. CDR3 amino acids: CASQGSAYEQYF. The CDR3 DNA sequence: TGTGCCAGTCAGGGGTCGGCCTACGAGCAGTACTTC.

The J gene is TRBJ2-7, the V gene TRBV18; the D call may be TRBD1 or TRBD2 (5 bases each). The CDR3 extends over 14 amino acids. Trimming removed 6 bases at V and 0 bases at J, with 12 bases between. Per the germline V gene, CDR1 is KGHSH and CDR2 is LQKENI. The CDR3 sequence: CASSGRDGSYEQYF. As DNA, the CDR3 is TGTGCCAGCTCGGGCAGGGACGGCTCCTACGAGCAGTACTTC.